This T cell receptor beta chain was sequenced during a study of blood T cells in healthy people across ages. Germline CDR1 and CDR2: DFQATT and SNEGSKA (reference sequence). The CDR3 totals 12 residues. A sample-barcoded 5' primer and a J-beta primer mix were used in a second PCR of roughly 7 to 11 cycles. Each cDNA molecule, via a template-switch adaptor with 12 random nucleotides, was tagged. MiXCR, run by TCRdb on the 5' RACE reads, gives a single entry per CDR3 protein. The profile shows over 1,500,000 distinct CDR3 sequences, 49% of them singletons. The sample holds a few counts of this clonotype.

The specimen was blood. The chain combines TRBV20-1 with TRBJ2-7; D gene unclear. The DNA end lines up better with TRBJ2-5; the J call may be wrong. This TCR derives from a woman between 35 and 50 years old in good health. The DNA of the CDR3 is TGCAGTGCTAGTGAGGCGGCAGAGACCCAGTACTTC. Amino acid sequence: CSASEAAETQYF.